This T cell receptor (beta chain) emerged from a study of CD8 T cells in ankylosing spondylitis listed by TCRdb under 2017. In the study overall: The study profiled T cell receptor beta repertoires in healthy donors and ankylosing spondylitis patients to find disease-linked TCR variants. The whole study cohort included 108 healthy donors and 25 ankylosing spondylitis patients. Peripheral blood was sampled, and synovial fluid was also collected from ankylosing spondylitis patients.

This clonotype was picked up many times. Its antigen has not been determined. No base quality values were provided; no much bigger clone lies one nucleotide off. V is cut back by 0 bases and J by 3 bases, with 2 bases in the junction unmatched. Counted from cysteine to phenylalanine, this CDR3 has 14 amino acids. Solely the CDR3 DNA is kept, with 42 bases framed from the first base. From the germline V gene, CDR1 is SGDLS and CDR2 is YYNGEE. Sequencing took place on an Illumina HiSeq 2500. Quantitative 5'-RACE with molecular barcodes was used to prepare TCR beta libraries. The paper's processing steps were these. A new computational method based on a probabilistic model of VDJ rearrangement was used to identify disease-linked TCR variants. TCRdb passed the public sequencing reads through fastp at Q25 and MiXCR, retaining productive beta sequences. Each entry is one CDR3 protein sequence, shown with its most common DNA and genes. The V and J calls and clone size are TCRdb's, not the authors'. A total of about 220,000 distinct CDR3 sequences appear in this sample, 25% to 30% of them only once. The ten largest account for approximately 6.6% of the sample.

The study at large found these results: Some of the motif variants had been reported before in the synovial fluid and blood of reactive arthritis patients, a finding that suggests common disease-initiation mechanisms. The disease-linked clones were reported as significantly enriched in matched synovial fluid samples from ankylosing spondylitis patients. The disease-linked clones showed a CD8+ phenotype and occurred at relatively low frequencies in peripheral blood. Blood from ankylosing spondylitis patients appeared to be characterized by a TCR beta motif made up of 8 or 9 highly homologous amino acid variants.

In this chain, TRBV9 is recombined with TRBJ1-1; 7 central nucleotides agree with TRBD1. This TCR was recovered from a male donor with ankylosing spondylitis or in good health (not recorded which). Sequencing was done on a sample of blood, either unsorted or a sorted T cell fraction (not recorded which). The CDR3 in this case is CASSVEQGDTEAFF. The nucleotide sequence is TGTGCCAGCAGCGTAGAGCAGGGGGACACTGAAGCTTTCTTT.